The 15 T cell receptor beta chains below were found in one sample sequenced in a study of post-analysis software for immune sequencing data. These receptors' targets are unknown. Every TCR beta cDNA library bore unique molecular identifiers. TCRdb processed the PCR reads anew with MiXCR; each CDR3 protein has one entry. The sample carries fewer than 850,000 distinct CDR3 sequences, approximately 44% recorded once. Study-level findings and limits: Four or five TRBV segments, TRBV5-6, TRBV5-1 and TRBV20-1 among them, were found more frequent in patients than controls.

The sequenced material came from blood. The receptors derive from a girl between 5 and 17 years old with multiple sclerosis.

This clonotype was picked up many times. This chain links TRBV12-3 or TRBV12-4 with TRBJ2-5, with D unresolved. The germline V and J ends were trimmed by 1 base and 5 bases, with 5 bases remaining between them. This CDR3 comprises 12 residues. This chain's CDR3 is CASSLGRETQYF. Here the CDR3 DNA reads TGTGCCAGCAGTTTAGGTCGGGAGACCCAGTACTTC.

This clonotype showed up just a few times. V usage is TRBV20-1 and J usage is TRBJ2-3; possibly TRBD1 for D (7 bases). V was shortened by 3 bases and J by 2 bases, with 12 bases between the two germline ends. This CDR3 has 14 residues. CDR1 and CDR2 (germline): DFQATT, SNEGSKA (reference sequence). CDR3 sequence: CSARRDRPTDTQYF. The CDR3 DNA sequence: TGCAGTGCTAGGCGGGACAGACCCACAGATACGCAGTATTTT.

The V gene is TRBV4-1, the J gene TRBJ2-7; 9 bases align to TRBD1. The germline V gene encodes CDR1 MGHRA and CDR2 YSYEKL. The length of the CDR3 is 15 residues. With 3 bases clipped from V and 3 bases from J, the junction kept 6 bases outside the gene matches. CDR3 sequence (DNA): TGCGCCAGCAGCCATGGGACAGGGAGAAACTACGAGCAGTACTTC. It specifies CASSHGTGRNYEQYF.

This clonotype was observed a few times. The chain combines TRBV6-1 with TRBJ2-7, with no clear D. Germline V CDR1 and CDR2: MNHNS, SASEGT. Trimming pared 0 bases from V and 1 base from J, leaving 7 bases between. This CDR3 spans 14 amino acids. The CDR3 sequence is CASSEARFSYEQYF. The CDR3 DNA reads TGTGCCAGCAGTGAAGCAAGGTTTTCCTACGAGCAGTACTTC.

This clonotype occurred a few times. In DNA, the CDR3 is TGCAGCGTCGTTAGCGGGAGCTCCTACAATGAGCAGTTCTTC. Amino acids: CSVVSGSSYNEQFF. The chain combines TRBV29-1 with TRBJ2-1; TRBD2 agrees at 9 bases. The CDR3 loop spans 14 amino acids. Germline V gene data show CDR1 as SQVTM and CDR2 as ANQGSEA. Trimming at V came to 6 bases and at J to 0 bases, leaving 3 bases not matched to a gene.

This chain uses TRBV7-3 with TRBJ1-1, with D possibly matching TRBD1 (5 bases). With 6 bases removed from V and 4 bases from J, the gap between germline ends came to 15 bases. This CDR3 is 14 amino acids long. Per the germline V gene, CDR1 is SGHTA and CDR2 is FQGTGA. CDR3 sequence: CASRPTGGGTEAFF. In nucleotides, the CDR3 is TGTGCCAGCAGGCCAACAGGAGGCGGCACTGAAGCTTTCTTT.

The chain links TRBV7-9 to TRBJ2-7; D unclear. This CDR3 region has 14 residues. Trimming took off 5 bases at V and 5 bases at J, with 16 bases between the two ends. Germline values: CDR1 SEHNR, CDR2 FQNEAQ (reference sequence). CDR3 protein: CASSRPFPTHEQYF. In nucleotides, the CDR3 is TGTGCCAGCAGCCGCCCTTTCCCCACCCACGAGCAGTACTTC.

The chain joins TRBV29-1 to TRBJ2-7; the D is unclear. The germline gives CDR1 SQVTM, CDR2 ANQGSEA. The germline V and J ends were trimmed by 5 bases and 0 bases, with 11 bases remaining between them. The CDR3 loop spans 13 amino acids. For the CDR3, the DNA is TGCAGCGTTCCTGGCACGAGCTCCTACGAGCAGTACTTC. Translated, it gives CSVPGTSSYEQYF.

The chain combines TRBV7-2 with TRBJ2-1; 9 bases align to TRBD2. V lost 3 bases, J lost 13 bases, and 4 bases stayed unmatched. Germline-derived CDR1 and CDR2 are SGHTA and FQGNSA. CDR3 size: 12 residues. CDR3: CASSFSGSVQFF. The DNA of the CDR3 is TGTGCCAGCAGCTTTAGCGGGAGTGTTCAGTTCTTC.

This sequence joins TRBV29-1 and TRBJ2-1; D possibly corresponds to TRBD2 (6 bases). The CDR3 spans 14 residues. V lost 7 bases, J lost 4 bases, and 17 bases lay in between. The germline V gene encodes CDR1 SQVTM and CDR2 ANQGSEA. The CDR3 sequence: CSAARRDPYNEQFF. The CDR3 DNA reads as TGCAGCGCCGCCCGGAGGGACCCTTACAATGAGCAGTTCTTC.

The chain is built from TRBV29-1 and TRBJ2-2; 11 positions agree with TRBD2. Per germline, CDR1 SQVTM and CDR2 ANQGSEA. The CDR3 loop spans 15 amino acids. With V trimmed by 4 bases and J by 3 bases, 4 bases remained unmatched. In DNA, the CDR3 is TGCAGCGTTGCGACTAGCGGGATGGACACCGGGGAGCTGTTTTTT. It is translated as CSVATSGMDTGELFF.

The table lists this clonotype with a few counts. J is TRBJ1-1 and V is TRBV5-5; a weak D match, TRBD1 (5 bases). CDR3 size: 12 residues. Germline CDR1 is SGHKS and CDR2 is YYEKEE (reference sequence). Trimming removed 4 bases at V and 7 bases at J, with 11 bases between. The CDR3 loop is CASSPTGREAFF. The CDR3 coding sequence is TGTGCCAGCAGCCCGACGGGGCGTGAAGCTTTCTTT.

The rearrangement uses TRBV30 and TRBJ2-5; D might be TRBD1 (8 bases). The CDR3 length is 12 residues. Germline V gives CDR1 GTSNPN, CDR2 SVGIG (reference sequence). The ends were cut back, 1 base at V and 11 bases at J, with 14 bases in the middle. CDR3 DNA: TGTGCCTGGAGTGGACAGGGGACTAAGCAGTACTTC. Amino acids: CAWSGQGTKQYF.

V usage is TRBV29-1 and J usage is TRBJ2-7, with TRBD1 identical over 8 bases. V shed 3 bases, J shed 6 bases, and the junction held 4 bases outside the gene matches. Germline CDR1 SQVTM, CDR2 ANQGSEA. CDR3 size: 12 residues. The DNA of the CDR3 is TGCAGCGTTGATATACAGGGGGTCGAGCAGTACTTC. The encoded protein is CSVDIQGVEQYF.

This chain connects TRBV29-1 to TRBJ2-4, with D perhaps matching TRBD1 (5 bases). The germline gives CDR1 SQVTM, CDR2 ANQGSEA. Deletions cut 8 bases from V and 4 bases from J, with 12 bases between. The CDR3 is 12 residues long. The CDR3, as DNA: TGCAGCATCCGACAGACTAAAAACATTCAGTACTTC. Translated, it gives CSIRQTKNIQYF.